This entry describes one T cell receptor (beta chain). The method was immunoSEQ multiplex PCR; TCRdb's version includes in-frame clones alone and lacks a portion of them. This table holds around 90,000 clones, around nine tenths found once. This sample is drawn from a study of T cell responses to AZD1222 COVID-19 vaccine. Per the germline V gene, CDR1 is SGHNT and CDR2 is YYREEE (reference sequence). The V gene lost 1 base and the J gene lost 1 base, with 14 bases spanning the gap. The CDR3 covers 16 residues. The sequence came from an adult in good health. This chain uses TRBV5-4 with TRBJ2-5; no clear D. The sequences come from peripheral blood, collected on day 0 of MenACWY control vaccination. The CDR3 coding sequence is TGTGCCAGCAGCTTGCAAAGTAGGGCGTCCCAAGAGACCCAGTACTTC. Its translation: CASSLQSRASQETQYF.